These T cell receptor beta chains were read from a single sample in a study of beta chain features in type 1 diabetes. Method: immunoSEQ multiplex PCR; TCRdb's copy keeps in-frame clones and lacks some. The sample holds around 70,000 clones; nearly 50% are singletons and the top ten take 0.65% to 0.75%. The specimen sequenced was central memory CD4+ T cells from blood. All receptors derive from a man aged 25 to 40 with type 1 diabetes. Both conserved end residues are part of each CDR3. A D gene is named only where the DNA matches it firmly.

d_call j_call v_call cdr3_aa
TRBD2 TRBJ2-7 TRBV2 CASLALASSYEQYF
TRBD2 TRBJ2-1 TRBV4-2 CASSLRSTSGNNEQFF
- TRBJ1-1 TRBV5-5 CASQIESRGTEAFF
TRBD1 TRBJ1-2 TRBV2 CASSEGQGTNYGYTF
- TRBJ1-2 TRBV6-5 CASSPGWWGYTF
- TRBJ1-6 TRBV30 CAWSPPDSDNSPLHF
- TRBJ2-7 TRBV7-9 CASSLVGTYEQYF
- TRBJ2-4 TRBV19 CASSNQPRDSAKNIQYF
- TRBJ1-1 TRBV9 CASSSGQNTEAFF
- TRBJ1-1 TRBV7-9 CASSLDAGSTEAFF
- TRBJ2-7 TRBV6-1 CASNTGREQYF
TRBD2 TRBJ2-7 TRBV13 CASSLAAVPGTSGSEQYF
- TRBJ1-1 TRBV19 CASSIGWANMNTEAFF
- TRBJ2-1 TRBV5-6 CASSGGVASYNEQFF
- TRBJ1-1 TRBV5-5 CASTPPGAYTEAFF
TRBD1 TRBJ2-6 TRBV6-5 CASTTGAAGANVLTF
- TRBJ2-1 TRBV6-1 CAIRRPEVNEQFF
TRBD2 - TRBV10-3 CAISRLAGSNEQYF
- TRBJ2-1 TRBV9 CASSLTASSYNEQFF
- TRBJ2-5 TRBV5-6 CASSLEYRGGTQYF
- TRBJ2-2 TRBV6-1 CASSEEGRGAGELFF
- TRBJ1-2 TRBV9 CASSGGRGYHGYTF
TRBD2 TRBJ2-3 TRBV5-1 CASSVGLAGGTSTDTQYF
- TRBJ2-7 TRBV7-2 CASSLKARGPTYEQYF
TRBD1 TRBJ1-5 TRBV7-9 CASSFQGGLGNQPQHF
- TRBJ1-4 TRBV7-8 CASSLAQAEKLFF
- TRBJ1-3 TRBV30 CAWTLGGSENTIYF
- TRBJ2-5 TRBV5-1 CASSLMPDKETQYF
TRBD1 - TRBV23-1 CAKHRGYAYEQYF
- TRBJ2-3 TRBV2 CASSENSGTQYF
- TRBJ1-4 TRBV5-5 CASRPEAGGSTNEKLFF
- TRBJ1-2 TRBV6-5 CASSYAGGVAYTF
TRBD1 TRBJ1-2 TRBV6-5 CASSPGQGARGYTF
- TRBJ1-5 TRBV2 CASSGRGNQPQHF
TRBD2 TRBJ2-3 TRBV5-1 CASSSLAAIDTQYF
- TRBJ2-5 TRBV18 CASSPGIGVGETQYF
- TRBJ1-6 TRBV2 CASSAQASSPLHF
- TRBJ1-1 TRBV4-2 CASSQGTLGGGTEAFF
- TRBJ1-1 TRBV7-9 CASSLGANQAFF
TRBD1 TRBJ2-7 TRBV7-2 CASRDHPGQGLYEQYF
TRBD2 TRBJ2-1 TRBV2 CASRPGEGFDEQFF
- TRBJ1-2 TRBV14 CASSQEGQVYGYTF
TRBD1 TRBJ1-1 TRBV10-3 CAITDGQGIGAFF
TRBD1 TRBJ1-5 TRBV7-8 CASTGDRGFGNQPQHF
- TRBJ2-2 TRBV29-1 CSVEAVEEQGGELFF
- TRBJ1-2 TRBV21-1 CASSKGPGGQGHGYTF
- TRBJ2-3 TRBV5-1 CASSLLGHNTDTQYF
TRBD2 TRBJ2-3 TRBV7-9 CASSLDAGGHRDTQYF
TRBD1 TRBJ2-7 TRBV2 CASKWDRDEQYF
TRBD2 TRBJ2-3 TRBV18 CASSPVGGDTDTQYF
- TRBJ1-4 TRBV7-6 CASSRVLWDEKLFF
TRBD1 TRBJ1-2 TRBV10-3 CAISVLGGDSTTSNYGYTF